The rows below give T cell receptor beta chains drawn from one sample of a study of blood T cell repertoires in COVID-19. The assay was immunoSEQ multiplex PCR, and TCRdb's table has in-frame clones only and misses some. Here the sample spans 75,000 to 95,000 clones, 85% to 90% being singletons. Sequenced: peripheral blood. These receptor sequences come from a human donor in a cohort sampled during active COVID-19. The CDR3 runs from the conserved cysteine through the conserved F or W. Each record gives: CDR3 DNA, CDR3 protein, J gene, D gene, V gene, clone size, CDR3 length. A D gene is named only where the DNA matches it firmly. For some rows the clone size is stated as once, few or many, or as a class when expanded; others skip it.

DNA: TGTGCCAGCAGTTACCAGGGGACAGATACGCAGTATTTT; CDR3: CASSYQGTDTQYF; J: TRBJ2-3; D: -; V: TRBV6-5; size: -; length: 13
DNA: TGCGCCAGCAGCCCGCGCGAAGGGGCCTTCGAGGAGCAGTACTTC; CDR3: CASSPREGAFEEQYF; J: TRBJ2-7; D: -; V: TRBV5-1; size: -; length: 15
DNA: TGTGCCAGCAGTCGGTTGGCGGAAGCAGATACGCAGTATTTT; CDR3: CASSRLAEADTQYF; J: TRBJ2-3; D: -; V: TRBV7-9; size: -; length: 14
DNA: TGTGCCAGCAGCCCCCGGAGTCTCGCGAACACCGGGGAGCTGTTTTTT; CDR3: CASSPRSLANTGELFF; J: TRBJ2-2; D: -; V: TRBV7-6; size: -; length: 16
DNA: TGTGCCAGCAGCCAAGGCTGGGGGGAAGCTGAAGCTTTCTTT; CDR3: CASSQGWGEAEAFF; J: TRBJ1-1; D: -; V: TRBV3-1/TRBV3-2; size: once; length: 14
DNA: TGCGCCAGCAGCCAAGTTGGGACTAGCGTTACCTGGGGAAGCTCCTACAATGAGCAGTTCTTC; CDR3: CASSQVGTSVTWGSSYNEQFF; J: TRBJ2-1; D: TRBD2; V: TRBV4-3; size: -; length: 21
DNA: TGTGCCAGCAGTTACCCGAGGGCTAGGACCTTCGCAACTAATGAAAAACTGTTTTTT; CDR3: CASSYPRARTFATNEKLFF; J: TRBJ1-4; D: -; V: TRBV6-2/TRBV6-3; size: -; length: 19
DNA: TGTGCCAGCAGCCAATCCCCAGGTCTCACCTTC; CDR3: CASSQSPGLTF; J: TRBJ1-2; D: -; V: TRBV16; size: -; length: 11
DNA: TGTGCCAGCAGGATGGACTACAGCTCCTACAATGAGCAGTTCTTC; CDR3: CASRMDYSSYNEQFF; J: TRBJ2-1; D: -; V: TRBV27; size: -; length: 15
DNA: TGCGCCAGCAGTCAGACAGGGGGCGAGGTTCAGGCTTTCTTT; CDR3: CASSQTGGEVQAFF; J: TRBJ1-1; D: TRBD1; V: TRBV5-1; size: -; length: 14
DNA: TGCGCCAGCAGTGAGTCTCCCTTTAGCGGGGGGGGCACAGATACGCAGTATTTT; CDR3: CASSESPFSGGGTDTQYF; J: TRBJ2-3; D: TRBD2; V: TRBV10-1; size: -; length: 18
DNA: TGCGCCAGCAGCTTCCCCGGGACAGGGGGCGAAAAACTGTTTTTT; CDR3: CASSFPGTGGEKLFF; J: TRBJ1-4; D: TRBD1; V: TRBV5-1; size: -; length: 15
DNA: TGTGCCAGCAGCTTAGAAGCAGGGCTTCAGCCCCAGCATTTT; CDR3: CASSLEAGLQPQHF; J: TRBJ1-5; D: -; V: TRBV7-2; size: -; length: 14
DNA: TGTGCCACCAGCCGGGGTGACCAAGAGACCCAGTACTTC; CDR3: CATSRGDQETQYF; J: TRBJ2-5; D: -; V: TRBV15; size: -; length: 13
DNA: TGTGCCAGTAGCAGGTCTGGGACTAGGGCTGAAGCTTTCTTT; CDR3: CASSRSGTRAEAFF; J: TRBJ1-1; D: -; V: TRBV19; size: -; length: 14
DNA: TGTGCCAGCAGCCCCCCCCAATCCGGGGAGCTGTTTTTT; CDR3: CASSPPQSGELFF; J: TRBJ2-2; D: -; V: TRBV7-3; size: -; length: 13
DNA: TGTGCCACCAGTTCAGCGGGGGGGCCCTCCTACAATGAGCAGTTCTTC; CDR3: CATSSAGGPSYNEQFF; J: TRBJ2-1; D: TRBD2; V: TRBV24-1; size: -; length: 16
DNA: TGTGCCAGCAGCTTAGGTGGCCTAGCGGTTCAAGAGACCCAGTACTTC; CDR3: CASSLGGLAVQETQYF; J: TRBJ2-5; D: TRBD2; V: TRBV7-2; size: -; length: 16
DNA: TGTGCCAGCAGCCAGGCCGGGACTAGAGGGCAAGAGACCCAGTACTTC; CDR3: CASSQAGTRGQETQYF; J: TRBJ2-5; D: TRBD2; V: TRBV4-2; size: -; length: 16
DNA: TGTGCCAGCTCAGAGGGGACAGGCTATGGCTACACCTTC; CDR3: CASSEGTGYGYTF; J: TRBJ1-2; D: TRBD1; V: TRBV18; size: -; length: 13
DNA: TGCGCCAGCAGCCGGGACAGGATCAGCAATCAGCCCCAGCATTTT; CDR3: CASSRDRISNQPQHF; J: TRBJ1-5; D: TRBD1; V: TRBV4-3; size: few; length: 15
DNA: TGTGCCAGCAGCTTTTTGCAGGGGGCGGTCGGCTACACCTTC; CDR3: CASSFLQGAVGYTF; J: TRBJ1-2; D: TRBD1; V: TRBV7-2; size: -; length: 14
DNA: TGCGCCAGCAGCCAGGCCATCCCGGGACAGTCATATAGCAATCAGCCCCAGCATTTT; CDR3: CASSQAIPGQSYSNQPQHF; J: TRBJ1-5; D: TRBD1; V: TRBV4-1; size: -; length: 19
DNA: TGTGCCAGCAGTGAAGCCGTAGGAGGAACGCAGGTCCAAGAGACCCAGTACTTC; CDR3: CASSEAVGGTQVQETQYF; J: TRBJ2-5; D: -; V: TRBV2; size: -; length: 18
DNA: TGTGCCAGCAGCCAGGACAGGGTATGGGGCGGCGGGGAAAACATTCAGTACTTC; CDR3: CASSQDRVWGGGENIQYF; J: TRBJ2-4; D: TRBD1; V: TRBV5-8; size: -; length: 18